Described below is a single TCR beta chain sequence and its context. Its antigen remains unknown. 60 Vbeta and 13 Jbeta primers were used in PCR. Sequencing was performed with immunoSEQ multiplex PCR; in TCRdb, only in-frame clones are kept and a portion is missing. The table records about 140,000 clones, approximately 82% of them present only once. The data are from a study of cytomegalovirus exposure and HLA in healthy donors. Study outcomes and limitations: TCR beta V segments were, for the most part, productive about 87% or about 30% of the time in an earlier analysis. It was taken for granted in presence/absence analyses that sequencing depth across donors was roughly uniform.

The sequenced material came from PBMCs. This TCR came from a woman between 40 and 50 years old in good health and CMV-seronegative.

CDR3 nucleotides: TGTGCCTGGAGTGGGTTTTCGGGAGGAGAGACCCAGTACTTC. This codes for CAWSGFSGGETQYF. The chain has TRBV30 and TRBJ2-5, with 7 bases aligning to TRBD2. With 1 base clipped from V and 4 bases from J, the junction kept 6 bases outside the gene matches. CDR1 is GTSNPN and CDR2 is SVGIG in the germline V gene (reference sequence). The CDR3 is 14 amino acids.